Below, 14 T cell receptor beta chains from the same sample are listed, as sequenced in a study of breast tumors, draining lymph nodes, adjacent tissues. Breast cancer patients provided tissue from their axillary draining lymph nodes. TCRdb reprocessed the multiplex PCR reads via MiXCR and lists one record per CDR3 protein. The sample shows 83,000 or so distinct CDR3 sequences, roughly a fifth of them seen only once. Sequences were obtained from axillary lymph node tissue. All receptors derive from a female donor with breast cancer. Some clones in this sample may be carry-over from other donors' samples.

The chain links TRBV3-2 to TRBJ2-3. TRBV3-2 is annotated as a pseudogene. This CDR3 contains 15 residues. Written as DNA, the CDR3 is TGTGCCAGCAGCCAAGATCTAGTTACCACAGATACGCAGTATTTT. Residues: CASSQDLVTTDTQYF.

V gene TRBV12-3 or TRBV12-4 combines with J gene TRBJ1-1; D gene ambiguous. V lost 1 base and J lost 5, with 8 bases in between. The CDR3 is 13 residues long. As DNA, the CDR3 is TGTGCCAGCAGTTTAGGGTTAGGGACTGAAGCTTTCTTT. Its translation: CASSLGLGTEAFF.

This clonotype was counted ten times or more. The V call is TRBV6-5, the J call TRBJ2-3; possible D gene TRBD2, 6 bases. Trimming stripped 2 bases from V and 3 bases from J, with 6 bases between. The germline CDR1 and CDR2 sequences are MNHEY and SVGAGI. The CDR3 runs to 13 residues. CDR3 sequence: CASSYGTTDTQYF. CDR3 bases: TGTGCCAGCAGTTACGGGACTACAGATACGCAGTATTTT.

The table lists this clonotype with many counts. The chain joins TRBV15 to TRBJ1-5; no definite D call. The germline V gene has CDR1 LNHNV and CDR2 YYDKDF (reference sequence). V was pared by 8 bases and J by 6 bases, with 17 bases between. The CDR3 loop spans 14 amino acids. DNA for the CDR3: TGTGCCACCGGAAGCCCACACCCCGCTCAGCCCCAGCATTTT. Translated, it gives CATGSPHPAQPQHF.

As for this clonotype: This sequence may be a read error, since a much larger clone differs from it by one base. The chain employs TRBV24-1 and TRBJ2-5; D ambiguous. Germline V gene sequence: CDR1 KGHDR, CDR2 SFDVKD. The CDR3 has 14 amino acids. The V gene lost 5 bases and the J gene lost 1 base, with 10 bases spanning the gap. The CDR3 coding sequence is TGTGCCACCAGTGCTCCCCCCACCCAAGAGACCCAGTACTTC. It codes for CATSAPPTQETQYF.

The chain carries TRBV19 and TRBJ2-5, with D perhaps TRBD1 (5 bases). Germline lookup yields CDR1 LNHDA and CDR2 SQIVND (reference sequence). The CDR3 is made up of 16 amino acids. The V end lost 11 bases, the J end lost 2 bases, and 24 bases lay between the germline ends. The CDR3 spells CAGQGRVGVQQETQYF. In DNA, the CDR3 is TGTGCCGGTCAGGGCCGAGTTGGGGTCCAACAAGAGACCCAGTACTTC.

CDR3 sequence: CASSLALQGSSYGYTF. The CDR3 nucleotides are TGTGCCAGCAGCTTAGCCCTACAGGGGAGTTCCTATGGCTACACCTTC. This chain connects TRBV11-2 to TRBJ1-2; 7 nucleotides agree with TRBD1. The CDR3 has 16 amino acids. Per germline, CDR1 SGHAT and CDR2 FQNNGV. The V and J ends lost 1 base and 4 bases, in that order; junction bases with no gene match: 9.

Concerning this clonotype: A much more abundant neighbour one base away suggests this may be a read error. The gene calls are TRBV20-1 and TRBJ2-6; no clear D. Germline V gene lookup returns CDR1 DFQATT and CDR2 SNEGSKA (reference sequence). The CDR3 length is 14 residues. In DNA, the CDR3 is TGCAGTGCTAGCCACATCTCTGGGGTCAACGTCCTGACTTTC. Protein sequence: CSASHISGVNVLTF.

This clonotype was detected ten times or more. The CDR3 spells CASAAGGPSETQYF. CDR3 sequence (DNA): TGCGCCAGCGCGGCGGGAGGGCCATCAGAGACCCAGTACTTC. V is TRBV5-1 and J is TRBJ2-5, with TRBD2 matching over 9 bases. This CDR3 has 14 amino acids. The V and J ends lost 7 bases and 4 bases, in that order; junction bases with no gene match: 8. Germline V gene lookup returns CDR1 SGHRS and CDR2 YFSETQ.

At least ten counts were recorded for this clonotype. This rearrangement joins TRBV15 to TRBJ1-5; tentatively, D is TRBD1 (5 bases). Trimming stripped 4 bases from V and 3 bases from J, with 13 bases between. Germline assignment: CDR1 LNHNV and CDR2 YYDKDF (reference sequence). This CDR3 spans 15 amino acids. For the CDR3, the DNA is TGTGCCACCAGCATTACAGGTAGATACAATCAGCCCCAGCATTTT. Translation gives CATSITGRYNQPQHF.

As concerns this clonotype: A single base separates this from a much larger clone, so it may be a read error. The genes are TRBV28 and TRBJ2-5, with a possible D match to TRBD2 (6 bases). Per germline, CDR1 MDHEN and CDR2 SYDVKM. The CDR3 runs 14 residues. The CDR3 nucleotides are TGTGCCAGCAGTTTAGGAACTAGCCCAGAGACCCAGCACTTC. Translated, it gives CASSLGTSPETQHF.

This clonotype was detected many times. The rearrangement uses TRBV20-1 and TRBJ2-7; possible D gene TRBD1, 5 bases. With 5 bases removed from V and 3 bases from J, the gap between germline ends came to 11 bases. CDR3 length: 12 amino acids. Germline V gene lookup returns CDR1 DFQATT and CDR2 SNEGSKA (reference sequence). Here the CDR3 reads CSAQGVGYEQYF. In DNA, the CDR3 is TGCAGTGCTCAGGGTGTAGGCTACGAGCAGTACTTC.

The table lists this clonotype with many counts. The chain has TRBV6-1 and TRBJ2-2, with D possibly being TRBD1 (5 bases). Germline V gene lookup returns CDR1 MNHNS and CDR2 SASEGT. Trimming stripped 2 bases from V and 5 bases from J, with 12 bases between. CDR3 size: 15 residues. The CDR3 coding sequence is TGTGCCAGCAGTGAAAGGGCAGGGCAAACCGGGGAGCTGTTTTTT. Translated, it gives CASSERAGQTGELFF.

There are many counts of this clonotype. The chain carries TRBV9 and TRBJ1-2; possible D gene TRBD1, 5 bases. CDR3 size: 15 residues. From germline, CDR1 is SGDLS and CDR2 YYNGEE. V dropped 4 bases and J dropped 5 bases, with 18 bases sitting between them. Written as DNA, the CDR3 is TGTGCCAGCAGCATACCAGACGGGACGGAGTATGGCTACACCTTC. This codes for CASSIPDGTEYGYTF. Full variable domain (missing parts from reference TRBV9 and TRBJ1-2): DSGVTQTPKHLITATGQRVTLRCSPRSGDLSVYWYQQSLDQGLQFLIQYYNGEERAKGNILERFSAQQFPDLHSELNLSSLELGDSALYFCASSIPDGTEYGYTFGSGTRLTVV.